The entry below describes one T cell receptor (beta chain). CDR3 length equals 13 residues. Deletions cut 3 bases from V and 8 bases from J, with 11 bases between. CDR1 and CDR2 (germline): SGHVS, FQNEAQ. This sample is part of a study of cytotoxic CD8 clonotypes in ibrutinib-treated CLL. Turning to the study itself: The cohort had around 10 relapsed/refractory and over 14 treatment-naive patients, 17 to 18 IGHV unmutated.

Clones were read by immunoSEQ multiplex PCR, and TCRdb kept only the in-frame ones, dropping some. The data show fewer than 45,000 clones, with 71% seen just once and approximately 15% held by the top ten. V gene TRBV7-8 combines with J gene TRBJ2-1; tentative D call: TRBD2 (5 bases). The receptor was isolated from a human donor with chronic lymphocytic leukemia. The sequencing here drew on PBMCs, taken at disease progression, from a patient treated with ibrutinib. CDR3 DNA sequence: TGTGCCAGCAGCTTCGGAGGCTTAGATGAGCAGTTCTTC. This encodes CASSFGGLDEQFF.